The rows below give T cell receptor beta chains drawn from one sample of a study of blood T cell repertoires in COVID-19. Clones were sequenced by immunoSEQ multiplex PCR, and TCRdb holds only the in-frame ones, with some missing. The sample lists around 340,000 clones, 80% to 90% seen once, with 3.5% to 4.5% in the top ten. The sequenced sample consisted of PBMCs or T cells enriched from blood (not recorded which). These receptor sequences come from a woman aged 40 to 50 with acute COVID-19. The CDR3 runs from the conserved cysteine through the conserved F or W. Each record gives: CDR3 protein, CDR3 DNA, D gene, J gene, clone size, V gene. The D gene is left open where the match is weak. Some rows mark clone size as missing; the rest say once, few, many or name a class of expanded clone.

cdr3_aa: CATSDLGQGPSADTQYF; cdr3_nt: TGTGCCACCAGTGATTTGGGGCAGGGGCCCTCGGCAGATACGCAGTATTTT; d_call: .; j_call: TRBJ2-3; clone_size: .; v_call: TRBV24-1
cdr3_aa: CASSSPGQGEYNEQFF; cdr3_nt: TGTGCCAGCAGCTCACCGGGACAGGGGGAATACAATGAGCAGTTCTTC; d_call: TRBD1; j_call: TRBJ2-1; clone_size: once; v_call: TRBV13
cdr3_aa: CASSQGLAGAAQYF; cdr3_nt: TGTGCCAGCAGCCAAGGGCTAGCGGGGGCGGCCCAGTACTTC; d_call: TRBD2; j_call: TRBJ2-5; clone_size: .; v_call: TRBV3-1/TRBV3-2
cdr3_aa: CASGIWGVVGTGELFF; cdr3_nt: TGTGCTAGTGGTATCTGGGGCGTGGTGGGCACCGGGGAGCTGTTTTTT; d_call: .; j_call: TRBJ2-2; clone_size: .; v_call: TRBV12-5
cdr3_aa: CASSQDTTNEKLFF; cdr3_nt: TGCGCCAGCAGCCAGGATACAACTAATGAAAAACTGTTTTTT; d_call: .; j_call: TRBJ1-4; clone_size: once; v_call: TRBV5-1
cdr3_aa: CASSGSDRTEAFF; cdr3_nt: TGTGCCAGCAGTGGAAGTGACAGGACTGAAGCTTTCTTT; d_call: .; j_call: TRBJ1-1; clone_size: .; v_call: TRBV28
cdr3_aa: CAIRAPQGEAFF; cdr3_nt: TGTGCCATCAGGGCCCCACAGGGTGAAGCTTTCTTT; d_call: .; j_call: TRBJ1-1; clone_size: .; v_call: TRBV10-3
cdr3_aa: CASSVPQGARNGYTF; cdr3_nt: TGTGCCAGCAGCGTTCCACAGGGGGCGCGTAATGGCTACACCTTC; d_call: TRBD1; j_call: TRBJ1-2; clone_size: .; v_call: TRBV7-9
cdr3_aa: CASSQDQGRQGGPEAFF; cdr3_nt: TGTGCCAGCAGCCAAGATCAAGGCCGGCAGGGAGGTCCTGAAGCTTTCTTT; d_call: .; j_call: TRBJ1-1; clone_size: .; v_call: TRBV3-1/TRBV3-2
cdr3_aa: CASSKFFGQGANTGELFF; cdr3_nt: TGTGCCAGCAGCAAATTTTTCGGACAGGGCGCGAACACCGGGGAGCTGTTTTTT; d_call: TRBD1; j_call: TRBJ2-2; clone_size: once; v_call: TRBV7-3
cdr3_aa: CASSIEYEQYF; cdr3_nt: TGTGCCAGCAGCATAGAGTACGAGCAGTACTTC; d_call: .; j_call: TRBJ2-7; clone_size: .; v_call: TRBV6-5
cdr3_aa: CASKLTGRFYGYTF; cdr3_nt: TGTGCCAGCAAATTGACAGGGAGGTTCTATGGCTACACCTTC; d_call: TRBD1; j_call: TRBJ1-2; clone_size: .; v_call: TRBV6-5
cdr3_aa: CASSWGTGYSQPQHF; cdr3_nt: TGTGCCAGCAGCTGGGGGACAGGGTACAGTCAGCCCCAGCATTTT; d_call: TRBD1; j_call: TRBJ1-5; clone_size: .; v_call: TRBV11-2
cdr3_aa: CASSYSDSRNTIYF; cdr3_nt: TGTGCCAGCAGTTACAGTGACAGCCGAAACACCATATATTTT; d_call: .; j_call: TRBJ1-3; clone_size: .; v_call: TRBV6-2/TRBV6-3
cdr3_aa: CASSQDFPGQGAFGYTF; cdr3_nt: TGTGCCAGCAGCCAAGACTTCCCGGGACAGGGGGCCTTTGGCTACACCTTC; d_call: TRBD1; j_call: TRBJ1-2; clone_size: .; v_call: TRBV3-1/TRBV3-2
cdr3_aa: CASSLTGNTEAFF; cdr3_nt: TGCGCCAGCAGCCTGACAGGGAACACTGAAGCTTTCTTT; d_call: .; j_call: TRBJ1-1; clone_size: .; v_call: TRBV5-1
cdr3_aa: CASSPSLGRGSSYEQYF; cdr3_nt: TGTGCCAGCAGTCCTTCACTGGGGAGGGGGAGTTCCTACGAGCAGTACTTC; d_call: .; j_call: TRBJ2-7; clone_size: .; v_call: TRBV28
cdr3_aa: CASSTPGTRIWGEQFF; cdr3_nt: TGTGCCAGCAGCACCCCCGGGACTAGAATCTGGGGTGAGCAGTTCTTC; d_call: TRBD2; j_call: TRBJ2-1; clone_size: .; v_call: TRBV7-2
cdr3_aa: CASSLLSSYEQYF; cdr3_nt: TGTGCCAGCAGCCTTCTGAGCTCCTACGAGCAGTACTTC; d_call: .; j_call: TRBJ2-7; clone_size: once; v_call: TRBV27
cdr3_aa: CASSPPGTLSGNTIYF; cdr3_nt: TGTGCCAGCAGCCCCCCCGGGACTCTCTCTGGAAACACCATATATTTT; d_call: .; j_call: TRBJ1-3; clone_size: .; v_call: TRBV4-2
cdr3_aa: CASSEGQVIYEQYF; cdr3_nt: TGTGCCAGCAGTGAGGGGCAGGTAATATACGAGCAGTACTTC; d_call: .; j_call: TRBJ2-7; clone_size: .; v_call: TRBV25-1
cdr3_aa: CASSQEWTGRGSPLHF; cdr3_nt: TGCGCCAGCAGCCAAGAATGGACAGGGCGGGGTTCACCCCTCCACTTT; d_call: TRBD1; j_call: TRBJ1-6; clone_size: .; v_call: TRBV4-1
cdr3_aa: CASSLKPGIINSPLHF; cdr3_nt: TGTGCCAGCAGCTTAAAACCGGGGATCATTAATTCACCCCTCCACTTT; d_call: .; j_call: TRBJ1-6; clone_size: .; v_call: TRBV7-8
cdr3_aa: CASSLQTTGAPEAFF; cdr3_nt: TGTGCCAGCAGCCTTCAGACCACGGGTGCCCCTGAAGCTTTCTTT; d_call: .; j_call: TRBJ1-1; clone_size: .; v_call: TRBV3-1/TRBV3-2
cdr3_aa: CASSPTGQMNTEAFF; cdr3_nt: TGTGCCAGCTCCCCGACAGGGCAGATGAACACTGAAGCTTTCTTT; d_call: TRBD1; j_call: TRBJ1-1; clone_size: .; v_call: TRBV18
cdr3_aa: CASSLTGGRETQYF; cdr3_nt: TGTGCCAGCAGCTTGACAGGGGGCAGGGAGACCCAGTACTTC; d_call: TRBD1; j_call: TRBJ2-5; clone_size: .; v_call: TRBV9
cdr3_aa: CASSSSEGAEKLFF; cdr3_nt: TGTGCCAGCAGCTCCTCAGAGGGGGCTGAAAAACTGTTTTTT; d_call: TRBD1; j_call: TRBJ1-4; clone_size: .; v_call: TRBV7-9
cdr3_aa: CASSQQGSSTDTQYF; cdr3_nt: TGTGCCAGCAGCCAACAGGGTTCCAGCACAGATACGCAGTATTTT; d_call: .; j_call: TRBJ2-3; clone_size: .; v_call: TRBV3-1/TRBV3-2
cdr3_aa: CASSSGTGVGTEAFF; cdr3_nt: TGTGCCAGCAGCTCAGGGACAGGGGTCGGGACTGAAGCTTTCTTT; d_call: TRBD1; j_call: TRBJ1-1; clone_size: .; v_call: TRBV7-3